These T cell receptor beta chains were read from a single sample in a study of graft-versus-host responses after intestinal transplantation. The protocol was immunoSEQ multiplex PCR, while the TCRdb copy is restricted to in-frame clones and leaves out a portion. The data contain 100,000 to 140,000 clones, about 87% of them singletons. Their antigen targets remain unknown. The sample in question was unstimulated CD4+ T cells sorted from spleen or lymph node cells, obtained before transplant. The receptors derive from a human donor who was the organ donor for an intestinal transplant. Both conserved end residues are part of each CDR3. D genes are given only for firm matches. Only part of the rows carry a size: once, few, many, or a class if the clone is expanded.

j_gene,v_gene,d_gene,abundance,CDR3nt,CDR3aa
TRBJ1-1,TRBV6-1,NA,NA,TGTGCCAGCAGTTATTGGGAGAACACTGAAGCTTTCTTT,CASSYWENTEAFF
TRBJ2-3,TRBV7-8,NA,NA,TGTGCCAGCAGCTTACGCGGGGCAACAGATACGCAGTATTTT,CASSLRGATDTQYF
TRBJ2-2,TRBV6-7,NA,NA,TGTGCCAGCAGTTACTCGAGAGTAAGGGCCACGAACACCGGGGAGCTGTTTTTT,CASSYSRVRATNTGELFF
TRBJ1-1,TRBV27,NA,NA,TGTGCCAGCAGTCCATTACCGGGACAAGAGAACACTGAAGCTTTCTTT,CASSPLPGQENTEAFF
TRBJ1-1,TRBV5-1,NA,NA,TGCGCCAGCCGCAGAACCACAGGGTGGAACACTGAAGCTTTCTTT,CASRRTTGWNTEAFF
TRBJ1-6,TRBV6-6,NA,once,TGTGCCAGCAGGGAACGGGGAATTACATCACCCCTCCACTTT,CASRERGITSPLHF
TRBJ1-1,TRBV5-4,TRBD1,NA,TGTGCCAGCAGCTTGTATTGGACAGGGGGTAGGGACACTGAAGCTTTCTTT,CASSLYWTGGRDTEAFF
TRBJ2-3,TRBV7-2,NA,NA,TGTGCCAGCAGCTTATACAGGCGCACAGATACGCAGTATTTT,CASSLYRRTDTQYF
TRBJ2-7,TRBV7-9,NA,NA,TGTGCCAGCAGCTTTTCATCTCTAGGAATATCCTACGAGCAGTACTTC,CASSFSSLGISYEQYF
TRBJ1-6,TRBV6-1,NA,NA,TGTGCCAGCAGTGAAGAGCATAATTCACCCCTCCACTTT,CASSEEHNSPLHF
TRBJ2-7,TRBV30,TRBD1,NA,TGTGCCTGGAGTGTATGGGCAGGGGGCTACGAGCAGTACTTC,CAWSVWAGGYEQYF
TRBJ2-3,TRBV7-2,NA,NA,TGTGCCAGCAGCTTAACGGATACGCAGTATTTT,CASSLTDTQYF
TRBJ2-2,TRBV11-2,NA,NA,TGTGCCAGCAGCTCCCGGACCGTTCGAGCCGGGGAGCTGTTTTTT,CASSSRTVRAGELFF
TRBJ1-2,TRBV30,NA,NA,TGTGCCTGGAGTGTAGGTGGACCCGCCTATGGCTACACCTTC,CAWSVGGPAYGYTF
TRBJ2-7,TRBV6-6,TRBD2,few,TGTGCCAGCAGTTACTCGGCTAGCGGGATTCAGTACTTC,CASSYSASGIQYF
TRBJ1-2,TRBV7-2,NA,few,TGTGCCAGCAGCGGCCCGGGTAGGGGCTATGGCTACACCTTC,CASSGPGRGYGYTF
TRBJ2-3,TRBV9,TRBD2,NA,TGTGCCAGCAGCGTGGGGACTAGTGGGTTCACAGATACGCAGTATTTT,CASSVGTSGFTDTQYF
TRBJ2-7,TRBV7-2,TRBD2,few,TGTGCCAGCAGATTCGGGGCGGGGGGCGCCCACGAGCAGTACTTC,CASRFGAGGAHEQYF
TRBJ1-4,TRBV19,TRBD1,few,TGTGCCAGTAACCCCGCCGGGACAGGGAACGAAAAACTGTTTTTT,CASNPAGTGNEKLFF
TRBJ2-5,TRBV11-2,TRBD2,NA,TGTGCCAGCAGCTCCGGGGGGGAGGCCCAGTACTTC,CASSSGGEAQYF
TRBJ2-5,TRBV9,NA,NA,TGTGCCAGCAGCGTAGGTCGAGCGGTCCAAGAGACCCAGTACTTC,CASSVGRAVQETQYF
TRBJ1-6,TRBV9,NA,NA,TGTGCCAGCAGCGTAGCAGGGTCGTATAATTCACCCCTCCACTTT,CASSVAGSYNSPLHF
TRBJ1-3,TRBV5-5,NA,NA,TGTGCCAGCAGCTTGGGCCAGCTCACTGGAAACACCATATATTTT,CASSLGQLTGNTIYF
TRBJ2-1,TRBV7-3,TRBD2,NA,TGTGCCAGCAGCCTTCGTAGCGGGACCAACAATGAGCAGTTCTTC,CASSLRSGTNNEQFF
TRBJ1-1,TRBV6-4,TRBD1,few,TGTGCCAGCAGTGACGGGACAGGGGTTTCTGAAGCTTTCTTT,CASSDGTGVSEAFF
TRBJ2-7,TRBV21-1,NA,once,TGTGCCAGCCGCGTCGCACTCTCCTACGAGCAGTACTTC,CASRVALSYEQYF
TRBJ2-7,TRBV10-1,TRBD2,NA,TGCGCCAGCAGTGAAGGGACTAGCGGGATCGACGAGCAGTACTTC,CASSEGTSGIDEQYF
TRBJ1-5,TRBV7-9,NA,NA,TGTGCCAGCAGCGCGTCGGGGCTCAATCAGCCCCAGCATTTT,CASSASGLNQPQHF
TRBJ1-2,TRBV19,TRBD1,NA,TGTGCCAGTAGTTCCCCAGGACAGGTCTATGGCTACACCTTC,CASSSPGQVYGYTF
TRBJ1-6,TRBV15,NA,NA,TGTGCCACCAGCAGAGACTTCACGAATTCACCCCTCCACTTT,CATSRDFTNSPLHF
TRBJ1-5,TRBV18,TRBD1,NA,TGTGCCAGCTCAAATACCCTGACAGGGTCTGGGCAGCCCCAGCATTTT,CASSNTLTGSGQPQHF
TRBJ1-4,TRBV9,NA,NA,TGTGCCAGCAGCCTTCCAGGGCTTAATGAAAAACTGTTTTTT,CASSLPGLNEKLFF
TRBJ2-1,TRBV11-3,NA,NA,TGTGCCAGCGACAAGTACGGGGGTCGGGACCGGATCTACAATGAGCAGTTCTTC,CASDKYGGRDRIYNEQFF
TRBJ1-6,TRBV5-4,TRBD1,NA,TGTGCCAGCAGCACCCAACAGGGGGCGAAGGGTTCACCCCTCCACTTT,CASSTQQGAKGSPLHF
TRBJ2-5,TRBV19,NA,NA,TGTGCCAGTAGTACCCCCAAAGGGTTGTCGACCAACGGGGAGACCCAGTACTTC,CASSTPKGLSTNGETQYF
TRBJ2-7,TRBV11-2,NA,NA,TGTGCCAGCAGCTTTACCGGGGCTCTCGAGCAGTACTTC,CASSFTGALEQYF
TRBJ1-1,TRBV2,NA,NA,TGTGCCAGCAGTGCGCTGGGGACAAACACTGAAGCTTTCTTT,CASSALGTNTEAFF
TRBJ2-5,TRBV7-9,NA,NA,TGTGCCAGCAGCTTTGGGCACAAAGAGACCCAGTACTTC,CASSFGHKETQYF
TRBJ2-3,TRBV7-6,TRBD1,NA,TGTGCCAGCAGCGTCGGACAGGGGAACACAGATACGCAGTATTTT,CASSVGQGNTDTQYF
TRBJ2-1,TRBV6-1,TRBD2,NA,TGTGCCAGCAGTGACGTGGGAGGGCCCGGCAATGAGCAGTTCTTC,CASSDVGGPGNEQFF